This T cell receptor (beta chain) appears in the sequencing data of a study of blood T cell repertoires in COVID-19. Study context: Donors in the United States, Italy and Spain gave samples during acute or convalescent COVID-19. PBMCs, B-cell-depleted T cells, or T cells were the source of the cDNA or gDNA that made up the material.

In the study's own analysis: Reference gene primers were amplified, and this amplification served to estimate nucleated cell counts. Using immunoSEQ multiplex PCR, the repertoire was profiled, and TCRdb retains in-frame clones only, with some absent. Clone size and V and J calls were adopted from that table, with D and trimming inferred from the DNA. This sample has about 140,000 clones, with around 80% found just once. This clone was detected a few times. V dropped 4 bases and J dropped 6; count of bases not matched to a gene: 11. Looked up from germline, CDR1 is MNHEY and CDR2 is SVGEGT. The CDR3 loop spans 15 amino acids.

The TCR was taken from a human donor in a cohort sampled during active COVID-19. The chain is built from TRBV6-2 or TRBV6-3 and TRBJ1-2; 7 bases align to TRBD1. The sequenced sample consisted of peripheral blood. In DNA form, the CDR3 reads TGTGCCAGCAGTTCTCGACAGGGATCGACAGATGGCTACACCTTC. It codes for CASSSRQGSTDGYTF.